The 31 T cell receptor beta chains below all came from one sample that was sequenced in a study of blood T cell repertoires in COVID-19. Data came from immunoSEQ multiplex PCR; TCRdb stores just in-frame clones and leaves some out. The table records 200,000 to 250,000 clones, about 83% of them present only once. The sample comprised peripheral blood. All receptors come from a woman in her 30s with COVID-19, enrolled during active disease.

The DNA of the CDR3 is TGTGCCAGCAGCTTAACGACAGGGGGCTATCGAAGCACAGATACGCAGTATTTT. Its translation: CASSLTTGGYRSTDTQYF. The chain combines TRBV7-2 with TRBJ2-3; 10 nucleotides align to TRBD1. The CDR3 contains 18 residues. Germline V gene lookup returns CDR1 SGHTA and CDR2 FQGNSA. The trim removed 2 bases at V and 0 bases at J, leaving 8 bases unmatched.

The DNA for the CDR3 is TGTGCCATTGACAGTCAGGACAGAAAATATGGCTACACCTTC. Protein product: CAIDSQDRKYGYTF. This chain links TRBV10-3 with TRBJ1-2; D may be TRBD1 (6 bases). V dropped 9 bases and J dropped 5 bases, with 19 bases sitting between them. The CDR3 has 14 residues. Germline CDR1 reads ENHRY; CDR2 reads SYGVKD.

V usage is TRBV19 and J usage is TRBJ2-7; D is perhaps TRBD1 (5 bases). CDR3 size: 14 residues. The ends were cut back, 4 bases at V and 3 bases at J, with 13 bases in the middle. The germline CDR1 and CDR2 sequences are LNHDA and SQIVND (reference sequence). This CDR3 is CASSNGPGYYEQYF. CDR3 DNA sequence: TGTGCCAGTAGTAATGGGCCAGGGTACTACGAGCAGTACTTC.

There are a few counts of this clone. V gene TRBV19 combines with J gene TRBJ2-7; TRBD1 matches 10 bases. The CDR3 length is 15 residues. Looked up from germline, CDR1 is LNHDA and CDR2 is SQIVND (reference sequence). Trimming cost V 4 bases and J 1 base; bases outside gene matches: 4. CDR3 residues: CASSTGTGVSYEQYF. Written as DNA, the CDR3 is TGTGCCAGTAGTACAGGGACAGGGGTATCCTACGAGCAGTACTTC.

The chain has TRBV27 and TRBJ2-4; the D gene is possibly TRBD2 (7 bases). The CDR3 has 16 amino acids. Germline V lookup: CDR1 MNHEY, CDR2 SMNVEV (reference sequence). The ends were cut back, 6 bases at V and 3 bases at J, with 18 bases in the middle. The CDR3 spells CASSSWGGMVKNIQYF. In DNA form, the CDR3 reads TGTGCCAGCAGCTCCTGGGGGGGCATGGTCAAAAACATTCAGTACTTC.

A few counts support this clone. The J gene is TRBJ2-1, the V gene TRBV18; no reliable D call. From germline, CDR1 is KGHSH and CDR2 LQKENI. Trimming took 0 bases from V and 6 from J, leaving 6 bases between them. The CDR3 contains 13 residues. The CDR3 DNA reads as TGTGCCAGCTCACCACCTTCGTCCAATGAGCAGTTCTTC. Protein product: CASSPPSSNEQFF.

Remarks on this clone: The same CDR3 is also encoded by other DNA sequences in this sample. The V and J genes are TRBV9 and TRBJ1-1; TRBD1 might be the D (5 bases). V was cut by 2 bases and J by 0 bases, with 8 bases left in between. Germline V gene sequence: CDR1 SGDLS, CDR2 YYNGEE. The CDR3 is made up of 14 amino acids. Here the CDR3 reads CASSVKDMNTEAFF. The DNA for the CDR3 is TGTGCCAGCAGCGTGAAGGACATGAACACTGAAGCTTTCTTT.

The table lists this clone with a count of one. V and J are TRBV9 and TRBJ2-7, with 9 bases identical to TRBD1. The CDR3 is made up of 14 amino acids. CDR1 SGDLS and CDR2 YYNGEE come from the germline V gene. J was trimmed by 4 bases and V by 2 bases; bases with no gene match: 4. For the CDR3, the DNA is TGTGCCAGCAGCGTGGGACAGGGCGTTTACGAGCAGTACTTC. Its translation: CASSVGQGVYEQYF.

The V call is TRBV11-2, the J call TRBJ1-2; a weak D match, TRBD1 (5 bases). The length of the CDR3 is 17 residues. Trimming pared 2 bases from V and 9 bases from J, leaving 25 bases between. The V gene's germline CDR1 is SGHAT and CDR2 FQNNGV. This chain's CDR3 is CASSLIPRRVPPWSYTF. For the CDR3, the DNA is TGTGCCAGCAGCTTAATCCCCCGCAGGGTACCCCCATGGAGCTACACCTTC.

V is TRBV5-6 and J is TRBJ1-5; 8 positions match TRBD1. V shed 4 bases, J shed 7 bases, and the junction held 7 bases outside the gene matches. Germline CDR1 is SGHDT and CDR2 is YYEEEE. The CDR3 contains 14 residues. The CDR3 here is CASSARGLGQPQHF. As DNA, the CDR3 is TGTGCCAGCAGCGCCAGGGGGCTGGGACAGCCCCAGCATTTT.

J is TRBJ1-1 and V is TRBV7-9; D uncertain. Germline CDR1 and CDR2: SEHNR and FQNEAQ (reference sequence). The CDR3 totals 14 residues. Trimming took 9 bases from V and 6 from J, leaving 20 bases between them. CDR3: CASRISGGVAEAFF. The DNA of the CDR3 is TGTGCCAGTAGAATATCAGGAGGCGTGGCTGAAGCTTTCTTT.

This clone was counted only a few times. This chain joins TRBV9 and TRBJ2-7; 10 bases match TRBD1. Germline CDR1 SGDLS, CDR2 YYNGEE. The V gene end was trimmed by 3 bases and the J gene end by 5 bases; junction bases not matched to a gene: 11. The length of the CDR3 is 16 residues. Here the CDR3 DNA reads TGTGCCAGCAGCGGGGCCCCGGGACAGGGGTTAGACGAGCAGTACTTC. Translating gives CASSGAPGQGLDEQYF. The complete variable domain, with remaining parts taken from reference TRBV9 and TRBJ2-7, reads DSGVTQTPKHLITATGQRVTLRCSPRSGDLSVYWYQQSLDQGLQFLIQYYNGEERAKGNILERFSAQQFPDLHSELNLSSLELGDSALYFCASSGAPGQGLDEQYFGPGTRLTVT.

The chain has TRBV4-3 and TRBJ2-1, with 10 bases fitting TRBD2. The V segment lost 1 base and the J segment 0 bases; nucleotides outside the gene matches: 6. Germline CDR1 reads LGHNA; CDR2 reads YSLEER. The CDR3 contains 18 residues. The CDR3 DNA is TGCGCCAGCAGCCAAGCCCTAGCGGGAGCCACCTCCTACAATGAGCAGTTCTTC. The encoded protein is CASSQALAGATSYNEQFF.

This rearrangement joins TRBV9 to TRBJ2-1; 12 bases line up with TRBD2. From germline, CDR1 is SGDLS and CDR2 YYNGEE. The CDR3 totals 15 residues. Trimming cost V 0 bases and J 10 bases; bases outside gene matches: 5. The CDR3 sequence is CASSVDRLAGGEQFF. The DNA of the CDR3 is TGTGCCAGCAGCGTAGATCGGCTAGCGGGAGGGGAGCAGTTCTTC.

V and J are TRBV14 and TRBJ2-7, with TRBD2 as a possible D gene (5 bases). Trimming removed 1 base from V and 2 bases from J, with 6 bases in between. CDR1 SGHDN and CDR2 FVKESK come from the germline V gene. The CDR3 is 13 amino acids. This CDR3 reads CASSQAGTYEQYF. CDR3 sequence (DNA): TGTGCCAGCAGCCAAGCCGGGACCTACGAGCAGTACTTC.

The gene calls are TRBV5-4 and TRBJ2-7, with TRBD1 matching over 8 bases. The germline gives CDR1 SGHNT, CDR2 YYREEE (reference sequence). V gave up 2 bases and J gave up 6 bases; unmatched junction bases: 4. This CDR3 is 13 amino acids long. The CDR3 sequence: CASSFDRGSEQYF. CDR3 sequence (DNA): TGTGCCAGCAGCTTCGACAGGGGAAGCGAGCAGTACTTC.

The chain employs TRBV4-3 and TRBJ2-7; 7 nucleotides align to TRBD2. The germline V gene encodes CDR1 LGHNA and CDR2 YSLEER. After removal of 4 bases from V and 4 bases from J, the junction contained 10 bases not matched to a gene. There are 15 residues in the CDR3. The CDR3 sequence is CASSLGAGVKYEQYF. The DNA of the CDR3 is TGCGCCAGCAGCCTCGGGGCGGGAGTCAAATACGAGCAGTACTTC.

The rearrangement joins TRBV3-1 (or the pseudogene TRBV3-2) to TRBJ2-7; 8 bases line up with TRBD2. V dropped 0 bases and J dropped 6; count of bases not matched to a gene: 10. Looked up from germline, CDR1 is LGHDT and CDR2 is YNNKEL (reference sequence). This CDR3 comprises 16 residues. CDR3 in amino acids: CASSQELAGLGSEQYF. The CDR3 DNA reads TGTGCCAGCAGCCAAGAGCTCGCGGGACTAGGGTCCGAGCAGTACTTC.

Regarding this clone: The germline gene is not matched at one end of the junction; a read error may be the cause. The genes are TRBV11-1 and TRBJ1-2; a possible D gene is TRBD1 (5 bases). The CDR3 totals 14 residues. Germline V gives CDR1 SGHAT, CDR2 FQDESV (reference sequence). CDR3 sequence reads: CATSENYQGYGYTF. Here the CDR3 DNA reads TGTGCCACCAGCGAGAACTACCAGGGATATGGCTACACCTTC.

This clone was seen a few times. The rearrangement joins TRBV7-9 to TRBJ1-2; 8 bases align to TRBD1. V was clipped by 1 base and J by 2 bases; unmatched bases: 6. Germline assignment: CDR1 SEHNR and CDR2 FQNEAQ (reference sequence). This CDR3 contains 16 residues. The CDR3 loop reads CASSLGTGGRNYGYTF. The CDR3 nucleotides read TGTGCCAGCAGCTTAGGAACAGGGGGAAGAAACTATGGCTACACCTTC.

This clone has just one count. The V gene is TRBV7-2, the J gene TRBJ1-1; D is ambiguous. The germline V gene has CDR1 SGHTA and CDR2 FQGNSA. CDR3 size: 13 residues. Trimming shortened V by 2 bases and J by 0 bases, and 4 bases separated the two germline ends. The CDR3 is CASSLYLNTEAFF. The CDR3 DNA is TGTGCCAGCAGCTTATATTTGAACACTGAAGCTTTCTTT.

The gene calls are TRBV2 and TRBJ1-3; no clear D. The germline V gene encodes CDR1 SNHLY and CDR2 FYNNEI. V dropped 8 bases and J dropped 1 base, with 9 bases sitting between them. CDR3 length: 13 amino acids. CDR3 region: CASLAFSGNTIYF. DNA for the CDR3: TGTGCCAGCCTAGCGTTTTCTGGAAACACCATATATTTT.

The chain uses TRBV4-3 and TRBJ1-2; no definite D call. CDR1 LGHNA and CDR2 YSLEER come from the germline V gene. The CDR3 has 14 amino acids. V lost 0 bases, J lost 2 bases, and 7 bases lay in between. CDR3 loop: CASSQDVSNYGYTF. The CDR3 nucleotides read TGCGCCAGCAGCCAAGATGTCTCCAACTATGGCTACACCTTC.

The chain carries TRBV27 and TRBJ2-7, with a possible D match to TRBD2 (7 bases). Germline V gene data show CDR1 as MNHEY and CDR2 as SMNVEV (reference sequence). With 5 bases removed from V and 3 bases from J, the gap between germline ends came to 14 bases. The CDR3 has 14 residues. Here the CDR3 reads CASSNLGGGYEQYF. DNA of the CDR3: TGTGCCAGCAGTAATCTGGGAGGGGGCTACGAGCAGTACTTC.

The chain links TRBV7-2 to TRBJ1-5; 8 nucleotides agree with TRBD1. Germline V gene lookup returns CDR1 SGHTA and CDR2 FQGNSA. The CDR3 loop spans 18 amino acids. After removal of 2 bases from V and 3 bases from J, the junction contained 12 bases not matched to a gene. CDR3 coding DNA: TGTGCCAGCAGCTTACCCGGGACAGGCGGGGCCCACAATCAGCCCCAGCATTTT. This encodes CASSLPGTGGAHNQPQHF.

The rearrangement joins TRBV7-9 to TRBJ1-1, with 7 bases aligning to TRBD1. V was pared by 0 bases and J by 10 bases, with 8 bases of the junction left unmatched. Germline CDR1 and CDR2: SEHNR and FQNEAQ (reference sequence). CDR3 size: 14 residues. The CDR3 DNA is TGTGCCAGCAGCTTAGCAGACGACAGGGTGGGAGCTTTCTTT. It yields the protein CASSLADDRVGAFF.

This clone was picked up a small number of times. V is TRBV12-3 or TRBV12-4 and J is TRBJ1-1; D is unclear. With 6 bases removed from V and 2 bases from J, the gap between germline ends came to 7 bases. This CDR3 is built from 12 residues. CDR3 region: CASRLVNTEAFF. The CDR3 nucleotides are TGTGCCAGCAGACTTGTAAACACTGAAGCTTTCTTT.

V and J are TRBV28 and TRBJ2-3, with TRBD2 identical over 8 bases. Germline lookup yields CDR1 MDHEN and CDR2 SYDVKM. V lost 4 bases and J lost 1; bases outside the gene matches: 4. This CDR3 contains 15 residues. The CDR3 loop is CASSYTSGGTDTQYF. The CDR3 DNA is TGTGCCAGCAGTTACACTAGCGGAGGCACAGATACGCAGTATTTT.

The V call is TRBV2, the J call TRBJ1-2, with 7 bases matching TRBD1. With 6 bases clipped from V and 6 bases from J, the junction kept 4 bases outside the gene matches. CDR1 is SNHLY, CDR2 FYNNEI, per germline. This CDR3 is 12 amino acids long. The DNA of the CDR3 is TGTGCCAGCAGCCCCGACAGGGATGGCTACACCTTC. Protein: CASSPDRDGYTF.

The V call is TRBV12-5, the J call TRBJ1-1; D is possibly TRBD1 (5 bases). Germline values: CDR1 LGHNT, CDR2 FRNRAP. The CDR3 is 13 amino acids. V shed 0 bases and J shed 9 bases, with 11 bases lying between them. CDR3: CASGLVPGHKAFF. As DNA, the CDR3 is TGTGCTAGTGGTTTGGTACCCGGACATAAAGCTTTCTTT.

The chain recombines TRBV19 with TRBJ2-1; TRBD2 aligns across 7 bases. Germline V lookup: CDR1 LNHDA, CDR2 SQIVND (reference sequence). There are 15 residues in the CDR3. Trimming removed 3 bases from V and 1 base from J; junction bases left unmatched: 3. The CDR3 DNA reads TGTGCCAGTAGTATCGCTAGCGGATCCTACAATGAGCAGTTCTTC. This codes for CASSIASGSYNEQFF.